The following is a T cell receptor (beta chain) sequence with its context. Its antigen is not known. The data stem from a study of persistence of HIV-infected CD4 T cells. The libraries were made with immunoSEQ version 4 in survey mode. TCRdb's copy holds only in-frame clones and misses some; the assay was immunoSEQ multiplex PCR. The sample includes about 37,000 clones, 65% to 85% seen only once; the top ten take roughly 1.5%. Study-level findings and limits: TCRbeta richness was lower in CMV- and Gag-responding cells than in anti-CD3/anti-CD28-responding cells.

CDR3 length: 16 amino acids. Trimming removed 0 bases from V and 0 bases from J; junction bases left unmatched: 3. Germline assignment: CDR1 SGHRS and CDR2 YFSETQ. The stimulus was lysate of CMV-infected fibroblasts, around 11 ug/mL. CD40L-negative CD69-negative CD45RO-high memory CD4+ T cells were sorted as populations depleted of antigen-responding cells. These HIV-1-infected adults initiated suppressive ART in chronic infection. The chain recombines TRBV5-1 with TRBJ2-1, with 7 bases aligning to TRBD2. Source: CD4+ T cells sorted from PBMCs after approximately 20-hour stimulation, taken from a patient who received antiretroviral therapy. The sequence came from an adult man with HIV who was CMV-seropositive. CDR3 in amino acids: CASSLDGGGSYNEQFF. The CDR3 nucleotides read TGCGCCAGCAGCTTGGACGGCGGGGGCTCCTACAATGAGCAGTTCTTC.